This is a list of T cell receptor beta chains from one sample in a study of cytotoxic CD8 clonotypes in ibrutinib-treated CLL. The data were produced by immunoSEQ multiplex PCR, yet TCRdb's version contains in-frame clones alone and is incomplete. The table lists 25,000 to 30,000 clones, roughly 57% of them singletons. The sequencing used PBMCs, collected before ibrutinib treatment. Every receptor here comes from a human donor with chronic lymphocytic leukemia. Each CDR3 is given with its conserved first and last residue. A D gene is named only where the DNA matches it firmly. Only part of the rows carry a size: once, few, many, or a class if the clone is expanded.

TGTGCCAGCAGCTTAGAACTAGTTGGGGAGACCCAGTACTTC	CASSLELVGETQYF	TRBV7-2	NA	TRBJ2-5	NA
TGTGCCAGCAGAGACCTTGGACACACCTACGAGCAGTACTTC	CASRDLGHTYEQYF	TRBV2	NA	TRBJ2-7	NA
TGTGCCAGCAGCGTAGTTATAACGGCTGAAGCTTTCTTT	CASSVVITAEAFF	TRBV9	NA	TRBJ1-1	NA
TGTGCCAGCAGCCTTATTAGCGCGGAGCAGTACTTC	CASSLISAEQYF	TRBV5-6	NA	TRBJ2-7	NA
TGCGCCAGCAGTGATCCGAACACTGAAGCTTTCTTT	CASSDPNTEAFF	TRBV10-1	few	TRBJ1-1	NA
TGTGCCAGCAGCGTCGGACAGGGCCTAAATGAGCAGTTCTTC	CASSVGQGLNEQFF	TRBV13	NA	TRBJ2-1	TRBD1
TGTGCCAGCAGGGGGACAGGAATCGACGAGCAGTACTTC	CASRGTGIDEQYF	TRBV6-5	NA	TRBJ2-7	TRBD1
TGTGCCACCATAGTTGGGGGCGGCACCGGGGAGCTGTTTTTT	CATIVGGGTGELFF	TRBV28	NA	TRBJ2-2	NA
TGTGCCAGTGACAGGGATGGCGCAGATACGCAGTATTTT	CASDRDGADTQYF	TRBV6-4	NA	TRBJ2-3	TRBD1
TGTGCCAGCAGCGTAGGCCGGGGGACAGGGAAAGAGACCCAGTACTTC	CASSVGRGTGKETQYF	TRBV9	NA	TRBJ2-5	TRBD1
TGTGCCAGCAGCCCCCGCGGACTAGCGGGGGTATCCGGGGCCAACGTCCTGACTTTC	CASSPRGLAGVSGANVLTF	TRBV7-3	NA	TRBJ2-6	TRBD2
TGTGCTAGTGGTTTGGTACCGTTCGTAGCTCGGTCTAGGTCGACAGGGAAATATCAGCCCCAGCATTTT	CASGLVPFVARSRSTGKYQPQHF	TRBV12-5	NA	TRBJ1-5	TRBD1
TGTGCCAGCAGTTCTTCTTATAGAATCGATGAGCAGTTCTTC	CASSSSYRIDEQFF	TRBV28	NA	TRBJ2-1	NA
TGTGCCACCAGCAGAGATCTACTCACAGCGGATACCTACAATGAGCAGTTCTTC	CATSRDLLTADTYNEQFF	TRBV15	NA	TRBJ2-1	NA
TGTGCCAGCAGCTTGGGCCTAGCGGAGGGCACAGATACGCAGTATTTT	CASSLGLAEGTDTQYF	TRBV5-4	NA	TRBJ2-3	TRBD2
TGTGCCAGCAGCGTAGGACAGGGGGGTAGCTATGGCTACACCTTC	CASSVGQGGSYGYTF	TRBV9	NA	TRBJ1-2	TRBD1
TGCGCCAGCAGCTTGGATGGAGATAGCAATCAGCCCCAGCATTTT	CASSLDGDSNQPQHF	TRBV5-1	NA	TRBJ1-5	NA
TGTGCCAGTAGTCCATTCCTAAGCACAGATACGCAGTATTTT	CASSPFLSTDTQYF	TRBV19	NA	TRBJ2-3	NA
TGTGCCAGCAGTGGAAGCCAGACAGGGGGATCTCATCAGCCCCAGCATTTT	CASSGSQTGGSHQPQHF	TRBV2	few	TRBJ1-5	TRBD1
TGTGCCAGCACGGGAGCGGGAGGGGGGGAGCAGTACTTC	CASTGAGGGEQYF	TRBV2	NA	TRBJ2-7	TRBD2
TGTGCCAGCAGCTTTTGGGCCAGGGGCGGGAATCAGCCCCAGCATTTT	CASSFWARGGNQPQHF	TRBV5-6	NA	TRBJ1-5	NA
TGTGCCAGCAGGACATTCGGCCTGAACACTGAAGCTTTCTTT	CASRTFGLNTEAFF	TRBV11-2	few	TRBJ1-1	NA
TGTGCCACCAGCAGAGCAACGGGAGGGAGCTCCTACAATGAGCAGTTCTTC	CATSRATGGSSYNEQFF	TRBV15	NA	TRBJ2-1	TRBD2
TGTGCCAGCAGTTCCGGGACAGGGGGAGACGAGCAGTACTTC	CASSSGTGGDEQYF	TRBV6-6	NA	TRBJ2-7	TRBD1
TGTGCCACCTCAGGGGGAGGGGATGGAAACACCATATATTTT	CATSGGGDGNTIYF	TRBV19	medium-sized	TRBJ1-3	TRBD1
TGTGCCAGCTCACGAATTCCCTCATCGAATCAGCCCCAGCATTTT	CASSRIPSSNQPQHF	TRBV18	NA	TRBJ1-5	NA
TGTGCCAGCAGTGTGGACAGGTTTAGCAATCAGCCCCAGCATTTT	CASSVDRFSNQPQHF	TRBV6-1	few	TRBJ1-5	TRBD1
TGTGCCAGCATCCATAGCGGATTCACAGATACGCAGTATTTT	CASIHSGFTDTQYF	TRBV11-2	NA	TRBJ2-3	NA
TGTGCCAGCAGCTTAGTTCACATCCTCTACGAGCAGTACTTC	CASSLVHILYEQYF	TRBV7-8	NA	TRBJ2-7	NA
TGTGCCAGCTCACCAAGTTTCGGGAGGTCAGATACGCAGTATTTT	CASSPSFGRSDTQYF	TRBV18	NA	TRBJ2-3	TRBD2
TGTGCCATCAGGGGGGACAGCCTCTCACGCTATGGCTACACCTTC	CAIRGDSLSRYGYTF	TRBV10-3	NA	TRBJ1-2	TRBD1
TGTGCCAGCAGTTTATCAGGGGCTGGAAACACCATATATTTT	CASSLSGAGNTIYF	TRBV27	NA	TRBJ1-3	NA
TGTGCCACCAGCAGAGTGGCAGGGATGAGCGAGACCCAGTACTTC	CATSRVAGMSETQYF	TRBV15	NA	TRBJ2-5	NA
TGCGCCAGCAGCCAAGTGTCGTACGCCGTAGCCAAAAACATTCAGTACTTC	CASSQVSYAVAKNIQYF	TRBV4-1	NA	TRBJ2-4	NA
TGTGCCAGTAGTATCGGGCCAGGCTCCTACGAGCAGTACTTC	CASSIGPGSYEQYF	TRBV19	NA	TRBJ2-7	NA
TGTGCCAGTAGTCCTAGCCCAAACTCATGGCAGCCCCAGCATTTT	CASSPSPNSWQPQHF	TRBV19	NA	TRBJ1-5	NA
TGCGCCAGCAGCTACGGACAGGGGGGTTGGTCTATCGGGGAGCTGTTTTTT	CASSYGQGGWSIGELFF	TRBV5-1	NA	TRBJ2-2	TRBD1
TGTGCCACCTCCGGGACAGAAGGGACCCAGTACTTC	CATSGTEGTQYF	TRBV19	NA	TRBJ2-5	TRBD1
TGTGCCAGCAGCCACAGCCCGAGGGGACAGGGGGTCTACTACGAGCAGTACTTC	CASSHSPRGQGVYYEQYF	TRBV5-6	NA	TRBJ2-7	TRBD1
TGTGCCAGCAGCTTAGGGGTAGGGGCCTGGACCCAGTACTTC	CASSLGVGAWTQYF	TRBV7-3	NA	TRBJ2-5	NA
TGTGCCAGTAGTATAGGGGCAGGGCACTACGAGCAGTACTTC	CASSIGAGHYEQYF	TRBV19	NA	TRBJ2-7	NA
TGTGCCATCCGACGGACAGGGGATAACTATGGCTACACCTTC	CAIRRTGDNYGYTF	TRBV10-3	NA	TRBJ1-2	TRBD1
TGTGCCACCATAGCGGGAGGGCCGTACAATGAGCAGTTCTTC	CATIAGGPYNEQFF	TRBV15	NA	TRBJ2-1	TRBD2
TGTGCCAGCAGCGGCGGCGGAAACCGTTACAATGAGCAGTTCTTC	CASSGGGNRYNEQFF	TRBV27	once	TRBJ2-1	NA
TGTGCCAGCTCACCACCGTTCCTAGCGGGAGGAAATGAGCAGTTCTTC	CASSPPFLAGGNEQFF	TRBV18	NA	TRBJ2-1	TRBD2